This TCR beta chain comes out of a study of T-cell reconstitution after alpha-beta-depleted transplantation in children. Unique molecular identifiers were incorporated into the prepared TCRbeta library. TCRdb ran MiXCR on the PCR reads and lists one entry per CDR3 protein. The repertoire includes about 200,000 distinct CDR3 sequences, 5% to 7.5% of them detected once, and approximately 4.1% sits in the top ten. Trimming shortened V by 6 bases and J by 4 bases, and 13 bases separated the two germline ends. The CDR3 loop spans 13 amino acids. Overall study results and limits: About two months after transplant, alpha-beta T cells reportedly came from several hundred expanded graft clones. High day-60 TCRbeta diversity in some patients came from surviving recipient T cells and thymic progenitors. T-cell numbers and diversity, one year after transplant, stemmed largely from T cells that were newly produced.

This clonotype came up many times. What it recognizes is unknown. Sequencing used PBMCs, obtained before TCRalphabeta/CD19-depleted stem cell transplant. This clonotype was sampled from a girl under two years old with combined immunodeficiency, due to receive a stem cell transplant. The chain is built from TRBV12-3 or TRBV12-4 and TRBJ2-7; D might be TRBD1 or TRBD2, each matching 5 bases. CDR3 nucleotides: TGTGCCAGCAGCCGGGACCGCAGATACGAGCAGTACTTC. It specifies CASSRDRRYEQYF.